This section outlines one T cell receptor (beta chain) sequence together with its context. What it binds is not known. These data belong to a study of T cell responses to AZD1222 COVID-19 vaccine. Study-level background: Whether given at about 4 or about 12 weeks, second doses were pooled. Study findings and constraints: Mapped onto spike, vaccine-associated CD4 TCRs spanned it and were dominant at 160-218 and 743-854. White British ancestry dominated among donors, who included more females, and clonal diversity was possibly underestimated. Nearly half of spike-specific TCRs reportedly go after variant regions that carry no mutations.

Only in-frame clones appear in the TCRdb table, and some are missing; sequencing was by immunoSEQ multiplex PCR. The sample carries roughly 130,000 clones, 85% to 95% recorded once. The origin of this receptor is an adult in good health. Sequenced material: peripheral blood, taken on day 0 of AZD1222 vaccination.

The CDR3 DNA follows: TGCAGCGTTGAAGGGGGACTCATGAACACTGAAGCTTTCTTT. Translating gives CSVEGGLMNTEAFF. The V call is TRBV29-1, the J call TRBJ1-1; tentative D call: TRBD1 (5 bases). Trimming pared 1 base from V and 0 bases from J, leaving 9 bases between. The CDR3 is 14 residues long. The V gene's germline CDR1 is SQVTM and CDR2 ANQGSEA.